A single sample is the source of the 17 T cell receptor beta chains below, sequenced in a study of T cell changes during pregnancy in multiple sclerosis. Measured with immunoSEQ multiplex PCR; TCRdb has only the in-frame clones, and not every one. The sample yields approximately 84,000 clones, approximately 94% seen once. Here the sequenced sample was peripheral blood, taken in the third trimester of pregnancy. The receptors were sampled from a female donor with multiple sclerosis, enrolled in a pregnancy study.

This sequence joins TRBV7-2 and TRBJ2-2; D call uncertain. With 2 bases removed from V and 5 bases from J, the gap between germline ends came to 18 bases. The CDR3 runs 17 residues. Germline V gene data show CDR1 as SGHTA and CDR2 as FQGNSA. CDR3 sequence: CASSLQARPLGTGELFF. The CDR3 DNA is TGTGCCAGCAGCTTACAAGCGCGGCCACTCGGAACCGGGGAGCTGTTTTTT.

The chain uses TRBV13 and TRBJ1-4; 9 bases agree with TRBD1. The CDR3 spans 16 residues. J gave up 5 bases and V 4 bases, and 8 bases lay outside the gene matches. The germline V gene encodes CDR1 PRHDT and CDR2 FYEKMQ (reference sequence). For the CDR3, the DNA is TGTGCCAGCAGCTGGGGGGACAGGGATGAAAATGAAAAACTGTTTTTT. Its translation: CASSWGDRDENEKLFF.

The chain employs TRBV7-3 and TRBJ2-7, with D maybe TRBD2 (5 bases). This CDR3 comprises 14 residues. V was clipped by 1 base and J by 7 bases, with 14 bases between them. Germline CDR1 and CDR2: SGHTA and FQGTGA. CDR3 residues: CASSLKRAQGEQYF. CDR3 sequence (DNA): TGTGCCAGCAGCTTAAAGAGGGCCCAAGGGGAGCAGTACTTC.

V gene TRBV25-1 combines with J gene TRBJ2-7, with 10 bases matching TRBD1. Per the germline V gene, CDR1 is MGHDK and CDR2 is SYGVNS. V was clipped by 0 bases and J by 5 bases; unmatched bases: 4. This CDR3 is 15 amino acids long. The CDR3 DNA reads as TGTGCCAGCAGTGAATATGTCGGACAGGGGGACGAGCAGTACTTC. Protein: CASSEYVGQGDEQYF.

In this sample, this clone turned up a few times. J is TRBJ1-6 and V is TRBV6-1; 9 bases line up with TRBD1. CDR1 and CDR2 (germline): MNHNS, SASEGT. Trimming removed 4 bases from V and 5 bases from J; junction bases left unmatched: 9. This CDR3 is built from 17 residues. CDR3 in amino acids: CASSALAGTGNNSPLHF. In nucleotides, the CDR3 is TGTGCCAGCAGTGCCTTAGCCGGGACAGGGAATAATTCACCCCTCCACTTT.

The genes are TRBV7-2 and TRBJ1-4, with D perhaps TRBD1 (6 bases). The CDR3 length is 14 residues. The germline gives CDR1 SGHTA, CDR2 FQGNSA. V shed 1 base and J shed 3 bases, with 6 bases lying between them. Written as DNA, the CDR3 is TGTGCCAGCAGCTTAGACAGGGCTAATGAAAAACTGTTTTTT. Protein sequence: CASSLDRANEKLFF.

CDR3 DNA: TGTGCCAGCAGCTTGGGGCAGGCCGTATCCTATGGCTACACCTTC. Translation: CASSLGQAVSYGYTF. V gene TRBV5-6 combines with J gene TRBJ1-2; D remains unclear. The germline CDR1 and CDR2 sequences are SGHDT and YYEEEE. The CDR3 sequence is 15 residues long. With 0 bases removed from V and 4 bases from J, the gap between germline ends came to 13 bases.

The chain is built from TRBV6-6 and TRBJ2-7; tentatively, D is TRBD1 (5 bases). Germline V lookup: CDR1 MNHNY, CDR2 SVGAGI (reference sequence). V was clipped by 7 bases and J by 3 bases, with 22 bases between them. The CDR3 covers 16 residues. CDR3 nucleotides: TGTGCCAGCATTAACTCCCCGGACACCCTTTTCTACGAGCAGTACTTC. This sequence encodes CASINSPDTLFYEQYF.

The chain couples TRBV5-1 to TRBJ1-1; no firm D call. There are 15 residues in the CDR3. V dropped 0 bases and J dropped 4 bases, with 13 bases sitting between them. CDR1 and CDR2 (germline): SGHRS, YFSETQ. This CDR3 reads CASSLEHRSSTEAFF. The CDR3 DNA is TGCGCCAGCAGCTTGGAGCACCGGTCCTCCACTGAAGCTTTCTTT.

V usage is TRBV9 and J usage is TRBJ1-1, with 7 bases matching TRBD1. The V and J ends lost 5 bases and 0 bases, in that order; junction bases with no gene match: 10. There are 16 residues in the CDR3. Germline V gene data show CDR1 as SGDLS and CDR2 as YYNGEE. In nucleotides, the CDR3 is TGTGCCAGCAGTGCAGGGGGGCAGGGGGTGAACACTGAAGCTTTCTTT. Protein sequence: CASSAGGQGVNTEAFF.

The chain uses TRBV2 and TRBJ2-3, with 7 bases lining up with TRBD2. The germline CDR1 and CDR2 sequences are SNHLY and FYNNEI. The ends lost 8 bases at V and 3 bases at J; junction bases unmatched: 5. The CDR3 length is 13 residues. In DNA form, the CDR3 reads TGTGCCAGCTTTCCGGGGGGAACAGATACGCAGTATTTT. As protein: CASFPGGTDTQYF.

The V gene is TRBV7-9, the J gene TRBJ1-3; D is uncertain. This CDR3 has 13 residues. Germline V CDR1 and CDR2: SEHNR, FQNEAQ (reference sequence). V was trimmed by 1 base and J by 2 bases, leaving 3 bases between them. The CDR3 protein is CASSLDTGNTIYF. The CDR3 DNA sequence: TGTGCCAGCAGCTTAGACACTGGAAACACCATATATTTT.

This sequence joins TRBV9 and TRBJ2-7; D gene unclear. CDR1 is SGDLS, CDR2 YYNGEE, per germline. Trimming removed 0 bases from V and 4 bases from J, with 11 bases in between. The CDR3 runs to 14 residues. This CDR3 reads CASSVEKESYEQYF. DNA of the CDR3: TGTGCCAGCAGCGTAGAGAAAGAGAGTTACGAGCAGTACTTC.

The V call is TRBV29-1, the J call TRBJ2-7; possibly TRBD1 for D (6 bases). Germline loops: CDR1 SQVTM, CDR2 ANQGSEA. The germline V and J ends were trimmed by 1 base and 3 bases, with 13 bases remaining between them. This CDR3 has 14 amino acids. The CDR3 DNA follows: TGCAGCGTTGAAGTCCTGACAGGTAGCTACGAGCAGTACTTC. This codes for CSVEVLTGSYEQYF.

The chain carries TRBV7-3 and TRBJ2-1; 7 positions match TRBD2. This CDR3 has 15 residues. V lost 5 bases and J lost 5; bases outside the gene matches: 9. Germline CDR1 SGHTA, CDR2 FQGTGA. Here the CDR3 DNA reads TGTGCCAGCAGCCCCCGGACTAGTCCGGACAATGAGCAGTTCTTC. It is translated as CASSPRTSPDNEQFF.

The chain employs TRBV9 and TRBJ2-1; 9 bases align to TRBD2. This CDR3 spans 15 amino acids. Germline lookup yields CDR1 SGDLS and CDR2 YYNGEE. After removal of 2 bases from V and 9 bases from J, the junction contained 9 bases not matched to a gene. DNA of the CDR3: TGTGCCAGCAGCGTCAGCGGGGGGATGACCGGTGAGCAGTTCTTC. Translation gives CASSVSGGMTGEQFF.

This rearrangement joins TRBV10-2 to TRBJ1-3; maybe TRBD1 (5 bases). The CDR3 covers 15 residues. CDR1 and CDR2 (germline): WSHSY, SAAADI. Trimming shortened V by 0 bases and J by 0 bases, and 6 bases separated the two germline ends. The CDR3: CASSESGVSGNTIYF. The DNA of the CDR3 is TGCGCCAGCAGTGAGTCAGGGGTCTCTGGAAACACCATATATTTT.